This TCR beta chain comes out of a study of blood T cell repertoires in COVID-19. As for the study in general: Donors in the United States, Italy and Spain gave samples during acute or convalescent COVID-19.

Authors' data handling: Nucleated cell number was recorded as an estimate derived from reference gene primer amplification. Sequencing used immunoSEQ multiplex PCR; TCRdb keeps in-frame clones, though not all of them. V, J and clone size are taken as reported in that table, and D and trimming were inferred from the DNA itself. The repertoire has 140,000 to 150,000 clones, about nine tenths of them found once; the top ten carry more than 2%. Per the germline V gene, CDR1 is LNHDA and CDR2 is SQIVND (reference sequence). V dropped 3 bases and J dropped 4; count of bases not matched to a gene: 5. The CDR3 sequence is 15 residues long. This clone was counted a single time. The Seattle site enrolled patients during active infection and followed them longitudinally.

This chain joins TRBV19 and TRBJ2-3; 9 bases match TRBD1. The source of this sequence is a human donor with COVID-19, enrolled during active disease. The donor label of this sample is uncertain. The specimen sequenced was peripheral blood. The CDR3, as DNA: TGTGCCAGTAGTATTGGGACAGGGCGTTCAGATACGCAGTATTTT. It yields the protein CASSIGTGRSDTQYF.